This TCR beta chain was obtained from a study of T cell responses to AZD1222 COVID-19 vaccine. Overall study context: Timing groups of about 4 and about 12 weeks for second doses were pooled. General study findings and limits: Clonal diversity was possibly underestimated, and the donors were mostly white British, with more females. Dominant CD4 TCR responses targeted spike regions 160-218 and 743-854.

Using immunoSEQ multiplex PCR, the repertoire was profiled, and TCRdb retains in-frame clones only, with some absent. The table includes tens of thousands of clones, approximately 91% detected once. Concerning this clone: What it binds is unknown.

This specimen was peripheral blood, taken on day 0 of AZD1222 vaccination. This TCR came from an adult in good health.

CDR3 region: CASRSGQGSYEQYF. CDR3 DNA: TGTGCCAGCAGGTCGGGTCAGGGAAGTTACGAGCAGTACTTC. V and J are TRBV6-5 and TRBJ2-7, with TRBD1 as a possible D gene (5 bases). Germline CDR1 and CDR2: MNHEY and SVGAGI. The V end lost 6 bases, the J end lost 4 bases, and 16 bases lay between the germline ends. This CDR3 has 14 amino acids.